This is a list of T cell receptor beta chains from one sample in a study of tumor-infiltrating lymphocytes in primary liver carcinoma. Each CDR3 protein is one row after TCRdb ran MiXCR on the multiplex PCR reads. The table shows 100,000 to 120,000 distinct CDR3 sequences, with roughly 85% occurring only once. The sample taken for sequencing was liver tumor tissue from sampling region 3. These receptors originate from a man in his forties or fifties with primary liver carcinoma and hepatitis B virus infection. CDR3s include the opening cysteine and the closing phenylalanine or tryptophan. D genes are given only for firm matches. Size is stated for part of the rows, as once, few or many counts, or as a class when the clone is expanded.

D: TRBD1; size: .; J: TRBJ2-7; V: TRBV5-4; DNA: TGTGACAGCAGCTTGACGGGACAGGATCTCTATGAGCAGTACTTC; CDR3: CDSSLTGQDLYEQYF
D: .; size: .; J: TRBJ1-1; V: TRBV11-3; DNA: TGTGCCAGTAGTACATGTTTGAACACTGAAGCTTTCTTT; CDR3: CASSTCLNTEAFF
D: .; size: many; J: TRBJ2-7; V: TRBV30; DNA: TGTGCCTGGAGTGTAACTACCACCTACGAGCAGTACTTC; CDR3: CAWSVTTTYEQYF
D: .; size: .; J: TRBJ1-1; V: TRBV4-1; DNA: TGTACCAGCAGCCAAGTTGATTCTGGGGGTATCTTT; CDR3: CTSSQVDSGGIF
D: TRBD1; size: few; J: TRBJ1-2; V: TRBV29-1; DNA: TGCAGCGTGGCCCCCCGCCTACAGGGGGCTTGTGGCTACATCTTC; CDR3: CSVAPRLQGACGYIF
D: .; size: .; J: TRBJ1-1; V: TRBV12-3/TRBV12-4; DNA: TGTGCCACGAACGGGCTGGGAACTGAAGCCTTCTTT; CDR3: CATNGLGTEAFF
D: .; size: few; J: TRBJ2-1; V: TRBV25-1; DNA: TGTGCCAGCAGGGAGGGCGGGGTTCCCAATAAGCAGTTCTTC; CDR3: CASREGGVPNKQFF
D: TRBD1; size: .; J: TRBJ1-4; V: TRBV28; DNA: TGTGCCAGCAGTTCTCGGACAGGGTGTAATGGAAAACTGTTTTTT; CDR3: CASSSRTGCNGKLFF
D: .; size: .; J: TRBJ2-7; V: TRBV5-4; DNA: TGTGCCAGCAGCTCACACTACGAGCAGCATTTC; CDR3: CASSSHYEQHF
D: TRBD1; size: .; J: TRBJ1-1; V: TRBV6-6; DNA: TGTGCCAGTATGGGACAGATGATCACTGAAGCTTTCTTT; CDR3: CASMGQMITEAFF
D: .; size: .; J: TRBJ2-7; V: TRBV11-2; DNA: TGTGACAGCAGTTTACGATGGACATGGGAAAACGAGCAATACTTC; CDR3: CDSSLRWTWENEQYF
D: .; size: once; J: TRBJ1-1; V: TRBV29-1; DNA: TGCAGCGTTGCCGGGGGCTGGAACATGAACACTGAAGCTTTCTTT; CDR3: CSVAGGWNMNTEAFF
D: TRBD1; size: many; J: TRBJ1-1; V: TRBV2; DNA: TGTGCCAGCAGTGCGGGACAGGGGCGCAACACTGAAGCTTTCTTT; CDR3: CASSAGQGRNTEAFF
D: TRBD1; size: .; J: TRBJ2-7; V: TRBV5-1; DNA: TGCGCCAGCAGTGGAGGGACAGGGGTGACCTACGATCAGTACTTC; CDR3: CASSGGTGVTYDQYF
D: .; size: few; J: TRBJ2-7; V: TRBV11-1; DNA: TGTGCCAGTAGCCCCGACAACTACGAGCAATACTTC; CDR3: CASSPDNYEQYF
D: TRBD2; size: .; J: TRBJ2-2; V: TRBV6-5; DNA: TGTGCCAGCAGATCGATCCTCGGGACTAGTGGGAGAGATGGGGAACTGTTTTTT; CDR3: CASRSILGTSGRDGELFF
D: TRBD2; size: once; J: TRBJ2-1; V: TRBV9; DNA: TGTGTCAGCAGCCCCGGGACTAGCGGGTCCTACAATGAGCAGTTCTTC; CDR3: CVSSPGTSGSYNEQFF
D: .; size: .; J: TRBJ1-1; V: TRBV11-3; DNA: TGTATCAGCAGCTTAGGAGTGGACACTGAAGCTTTCTTT; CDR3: CISSLGVDTEAFF
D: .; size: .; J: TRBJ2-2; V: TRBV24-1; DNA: TGTGCCACCATTGAAGGGGATTACGACACCGGGGAGCTCTTTTTT; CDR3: CATIEGDYDTGELFF
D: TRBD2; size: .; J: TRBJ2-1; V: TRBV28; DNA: TGTACCAGCATTCCCCTCGGACTAGCGGGAGGGCCCTACAATGAGCAGTTCTTC; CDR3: CTSIPLGLAGGPYNEQFF
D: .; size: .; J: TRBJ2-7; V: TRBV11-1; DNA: TGTGCCAGCAGCATAACGGTATCGGGAGAATACGAGCGGTACTTC; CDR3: CASSITVSGEYERYF
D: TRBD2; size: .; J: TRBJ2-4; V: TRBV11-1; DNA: TGTGCCAACAGCTTTCCCGGGACTAGCGGGTCCAAAAACGTTCAGTATTTC; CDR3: CANSFPGTSGSKNVQYF
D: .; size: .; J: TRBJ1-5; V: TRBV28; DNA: TGTGCCAACAGTATGGCGGAGTATAACAATCAGCCCCAGCATTTT; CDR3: CANSMAEYNNQPQHF
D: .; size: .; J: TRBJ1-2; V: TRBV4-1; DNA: TGCGCCAGCAGTCAAGAGGGGCACCCCCCCGCTGCCCAATCTACCTATGGCTACACCTTC; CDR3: CASSQEGHPPAAQSTYGYTF
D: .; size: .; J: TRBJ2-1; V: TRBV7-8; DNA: TGTGCCGGCAGTTTAGCCTCGGGTAGCTCATTCGGTGAGCAGTTCTTT; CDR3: CAGSLASGSSFGEQFF
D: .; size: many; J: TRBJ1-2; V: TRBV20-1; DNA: TGCAGTGCTAGAGATCCCCGGGGCGGCCCTAACTATGGCTACACCTTC; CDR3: CSARDPRGGPNYGYTF
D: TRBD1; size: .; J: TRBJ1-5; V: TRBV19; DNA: TGTGCCAGTAGGAGGGGGGGACAGGAAGGTCAGCACCAGCATTTT; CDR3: CASRRGGQEGQHQHF
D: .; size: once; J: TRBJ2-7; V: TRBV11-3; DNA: TGTACCAGCAGCGTGGGACAATCTTACGAGCAGTACTTC; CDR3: CTSSVGQSYEQYF
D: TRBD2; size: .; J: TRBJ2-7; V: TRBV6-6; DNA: TGTGCCAGCAGCCCCAGACTAGCGGAAGTCGGATTTCGCTCATCATACGAGCAGTACTTC; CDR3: CASSPRLAEVGFRSSYEQYF
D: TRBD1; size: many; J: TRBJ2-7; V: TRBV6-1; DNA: TGTGCCAGCAGTACGGACAGGTCACCAATTCTACGCGAGCAGTACTTC; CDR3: CASSTDRSPILREQYF
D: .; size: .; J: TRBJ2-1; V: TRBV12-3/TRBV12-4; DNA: TGTGCCAGCAGTCCACCCGGGACAAGCCCTTACAATGAGCGGTTCTTC; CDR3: CASSPPGTSPYNERFF
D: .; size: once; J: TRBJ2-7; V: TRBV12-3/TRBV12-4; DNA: TGTGCCAGCGGTTCGTGGGACCGAAGTTACAAGCAGTATTTC; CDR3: CASGSWDRSYKQYF
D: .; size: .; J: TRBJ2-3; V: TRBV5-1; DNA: TGCACCAGCAGCTTGGACAGTTTCTCTAACACAGATACGCAGTATTTT; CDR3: CTSSLDSFSNTDTQYF
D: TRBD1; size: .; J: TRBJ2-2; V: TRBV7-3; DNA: TGTGCCAGCAGCCCTGACAGGGGGGTCGGGGAGTCGTTTTTT; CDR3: CASSPDRGVGESFF
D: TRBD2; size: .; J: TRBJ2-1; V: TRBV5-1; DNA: TGCGCCAGGAGCTTAGGGCTAGCGGGTAACAATGGGCAGTTCTTC; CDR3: CARSLGLAGNNGQFF
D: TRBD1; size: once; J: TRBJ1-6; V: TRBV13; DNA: TGTACCAGCAGCTCACTCGGGGACAGAGGCGATTCACCCCTCCACTTT; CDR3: CTSSSLGDRGDSPLHF
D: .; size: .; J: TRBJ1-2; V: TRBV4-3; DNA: TGCGCCAGTAGCCAAGCGATGAAGGGGAGCTATGGCTACACCTTC; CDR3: CASSQAMKGSYGYTF
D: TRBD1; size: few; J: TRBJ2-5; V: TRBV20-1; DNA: TGCAGTGCTGAGGGACAGAAAGAGACCCAGTACTTC; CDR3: CSAEGQKETQYF
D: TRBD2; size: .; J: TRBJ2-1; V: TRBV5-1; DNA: TGCGGCAGCAGCTTGCTCGGGACTAGCGGGATTTCCTACAATGAGCAGTTCTTC; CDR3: CGSSLLGTSGISYNEQFF
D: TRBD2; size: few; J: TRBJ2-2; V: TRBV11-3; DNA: TGTGCCAGCGGCCCCGGACTAGCGGGCTGCACCGGGGAGCTGTTTTTT; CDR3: CASGPGLAGCTGELFF
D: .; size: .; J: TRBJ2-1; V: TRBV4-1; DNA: TGCGCCAGCAGCCAAGCCGGGATTGTGTACAATGAGCAGTTCTTC; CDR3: CASSQAGIVYNEQFF
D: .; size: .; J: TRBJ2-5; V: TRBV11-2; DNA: TGTGCCAGCAGCCCCGTTAGGCTTATCCCAGAGACCCAGTACTTC; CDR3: CASSPVRLIPETQYF
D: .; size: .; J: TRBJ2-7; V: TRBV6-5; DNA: TGTACCAGCAGTTACGGGACCAGCTCCTACGAGCAATACTTC; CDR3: CTSSYGTSSYEQYF
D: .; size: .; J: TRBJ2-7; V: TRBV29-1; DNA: TGTAGCGTTGAGAGAGGGGCCTCTACTTACGAGCAGTACTTC; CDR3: CSVERGASTYEQYF
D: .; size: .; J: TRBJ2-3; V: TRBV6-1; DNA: TGTACCAGCAGTGAAGGTAGCTGGCCCGCAGATGCGCAGTATTTT; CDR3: CTSSEGSWPADAQYF
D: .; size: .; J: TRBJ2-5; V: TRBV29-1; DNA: TGCAGCGTTCCGGAGAACCAAGAGTCCCAGTACTTC; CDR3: CSVPENQESQYF
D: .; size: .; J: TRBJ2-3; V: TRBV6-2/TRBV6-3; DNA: TGTGCCAGGAGTCTAGCGATGGCAGATACGCAGTATTTT; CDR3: CARSLAMADTQYF
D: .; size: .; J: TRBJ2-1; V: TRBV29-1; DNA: TGTAGCGTTGCGGAGACCTCGGGCGTCAATGAGCAGTTCTTC; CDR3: CSVAETSGVNEQFF
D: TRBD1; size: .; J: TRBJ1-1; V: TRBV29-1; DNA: TGCAGCGCTGGACAGGGCTGGGGGATGAATGCTGAAGCTTTCTTT; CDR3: CSAGQGWGMNAEAFF
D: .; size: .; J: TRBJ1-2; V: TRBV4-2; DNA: TGTGCCAGCAGCCAAGGCCCAGGGGCTGATGGCTACACGTTC; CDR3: CASSQGPGADGYTF
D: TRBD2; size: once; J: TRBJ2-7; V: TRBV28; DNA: TGTGCCAGCAGCCCAAGGACTAGCGGGCATTCCTACGAGGAGTACTTC; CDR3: CASSPRTSGHSYEEYF
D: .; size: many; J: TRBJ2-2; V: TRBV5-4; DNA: TGTGCCAGCAGTGCATCTAGGAGCGCCGGGGAGCTGTTTTTT; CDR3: CASSASRSAGELFF
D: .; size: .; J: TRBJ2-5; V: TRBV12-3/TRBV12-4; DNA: TGTGTCAGCATCCCCCAGGAGGATATGTTGACCCAGTACTTC; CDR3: CVSIPQEDMLTQYF
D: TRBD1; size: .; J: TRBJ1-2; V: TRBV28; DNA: TGTGCCAGCATCGACAGGGGTGGCGGAAGGCACTATGGCTACACCTTC; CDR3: CASIDRGGGRHYGYTF